This is a list of T cell receptor beta chains from one sample in a study of tumor and adjacent non-tumor tissue in lung cancer. TCRdb reanalysed the multiplex PCR reads using MiXCR and keeps one entry per CDR3 protein. The sample carries about 200,000 distinct CDR3 sequences, about 71% recorded once. The specimen was lung tumor tissue. These receptors came from a man between 60 and 70 years old with non-small cell lung cancer. CDR3s include the opening cysteine and the closing phenylalanine or tryptophan. A D gene is named only where the DNA matches it firmly. Expanded clones are given a class, and other clones once, few, many or no size at all.

>many|TRBJ2-3|.|TRBV11-1
CASSLRPDTQYF
TGTGCCAGCAGCTTGCGTCCAGATACGCAGTATTTT
>few|TRBJ2-5|TRBD2|TRBV20-1
CSATLISGSKETQYF
TGCAGTGCTACCCTGATTAGCGGGAGCAAAGAGACCCAGTACTTC
>many|TRBJ2-1|.|TRBV5-4
CASSLSATYGNEQFF
TGTGCCAGCAGCCTTAGCGCAACCTATGGTAATGAGCAGTTCTTC
>.|TRBJ2-1|.|TRBV12-3/TRBV12-4
CASSNPNWRTYNEQFF
TGTGCCAGCAGTAACCCGAACTGGAGAACCTACAATGAGCAGTTCTTC
>.|TRBJ2-1|TRBD2|TRBV20-1
CSARGTGTRARYNEQFF
TGCAGTGCTAGGGGGACCGGGACTAGGGCTAGATACAATGAGCAGTTCTTC
>.|TRBJ2-7|TRBD2|TRBV6-2/TRBV6-3
CANSYSGSLSEQYF
TGTGCCAACAGTTACAGCGGGAGCTTGTCCGAGCAGTACTTC
>once|TRBJ2-7|TRBD2|TRBV11-2
CASSSVGLAEWGYEQYF
TGTGCCAGTAGCTCCGTGGGACTAGCGGAGTGGGGCTACGAACAGTACTTC
>.|TRBJ2-7|.|TRBV20-1
CSATNVRDAGQAQYF
TGCAGTGCTACCAACGTCCGGGACGCCGGGCAGGCGCAGTACTTC
>.|TRBJ1-1|TRBD1|TRBV20-1
CSATGQGLNTEAFF
TGCAGTGCTACAGGACAGGGCCTGAACACTGAAGCTTTCTTT
>many|TRBJ2-3|TRBD2|TRBV20-1
CSASLSAGVPDTQYF
TGCAGTGCTAGCTTAAGCGCGGGAGTACCAGATACGCAGTATTTT
>many|TRBJ1-1|.|TRBV29-1
CSVETVLNTEAFF
TGCAGCGTTGAGACAGTTTTAAACACTGAAGCTTTCTTT
>.|TRBJ2-2|.|TRBV11-3
CASSSGPDTGELSF
TGTGCCAGCAGCTCGGGGCCGGACACCGGGGAGCTGTCATTT
>.|TRBJ2-4|.|TRBV20-1
CSAPTIYAKNIQYF
TGCAGCGCTCCAACCATATATGCCAAAAACATTCAGTACTTC